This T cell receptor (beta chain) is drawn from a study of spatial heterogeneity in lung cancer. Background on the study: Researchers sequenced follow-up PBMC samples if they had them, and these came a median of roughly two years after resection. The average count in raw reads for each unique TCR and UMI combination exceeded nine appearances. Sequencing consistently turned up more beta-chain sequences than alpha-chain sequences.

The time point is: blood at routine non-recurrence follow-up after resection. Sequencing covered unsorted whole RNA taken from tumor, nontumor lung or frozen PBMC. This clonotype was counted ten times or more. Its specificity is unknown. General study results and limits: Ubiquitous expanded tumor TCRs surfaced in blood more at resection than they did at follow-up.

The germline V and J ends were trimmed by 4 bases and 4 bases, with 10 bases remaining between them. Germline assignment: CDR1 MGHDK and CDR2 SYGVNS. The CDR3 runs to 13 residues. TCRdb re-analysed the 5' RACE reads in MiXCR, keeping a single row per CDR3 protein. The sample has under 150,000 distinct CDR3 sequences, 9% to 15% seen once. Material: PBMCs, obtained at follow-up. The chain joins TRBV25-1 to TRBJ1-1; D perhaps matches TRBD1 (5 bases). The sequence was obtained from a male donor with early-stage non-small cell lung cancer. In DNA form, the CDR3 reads TGTGCCAGCAGTGGCAGGGCGGGCACTGAAGCTTTCTTT. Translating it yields CASSGRAGTEAFF.